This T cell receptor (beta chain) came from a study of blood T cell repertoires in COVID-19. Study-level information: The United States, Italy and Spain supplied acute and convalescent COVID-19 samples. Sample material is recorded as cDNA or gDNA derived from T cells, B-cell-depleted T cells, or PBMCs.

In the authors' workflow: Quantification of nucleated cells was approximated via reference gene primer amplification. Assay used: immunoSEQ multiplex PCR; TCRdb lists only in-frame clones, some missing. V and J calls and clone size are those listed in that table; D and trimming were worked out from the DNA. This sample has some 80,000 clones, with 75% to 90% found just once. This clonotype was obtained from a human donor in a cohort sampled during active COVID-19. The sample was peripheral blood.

This CDR3 is CASSMGRGRGDLAQHF. DNA for the CDR3: TGTGCCAGTAGTATGGGGAGGGGACGGGGCGATTTAGCCCAGCATTTT. The chain combines TRBV19 with TRBJ1-5; maybe TRBD1 (5 bases). The CDR3 runs to 16 residues. V lost 3 bases and J lost 11, with 23 bases in between. CDR1 is LNHDA and CDR2 is SQIVND in the germline V gene (reference sequence).